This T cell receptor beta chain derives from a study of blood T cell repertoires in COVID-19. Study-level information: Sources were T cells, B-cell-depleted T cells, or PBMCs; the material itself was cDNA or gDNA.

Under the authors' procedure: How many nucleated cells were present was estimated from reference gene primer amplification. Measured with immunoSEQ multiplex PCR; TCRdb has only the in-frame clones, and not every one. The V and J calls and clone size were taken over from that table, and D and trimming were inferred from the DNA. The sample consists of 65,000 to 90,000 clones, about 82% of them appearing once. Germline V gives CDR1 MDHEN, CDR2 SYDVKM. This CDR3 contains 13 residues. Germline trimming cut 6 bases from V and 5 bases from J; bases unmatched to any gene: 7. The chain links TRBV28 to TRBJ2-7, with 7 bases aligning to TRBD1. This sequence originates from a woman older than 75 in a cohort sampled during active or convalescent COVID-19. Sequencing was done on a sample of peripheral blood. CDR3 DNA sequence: TGTGCCAGCAGAGGACAGGCAATCAACGAGCAGTACTTC. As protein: CASRGQAINEQYF.